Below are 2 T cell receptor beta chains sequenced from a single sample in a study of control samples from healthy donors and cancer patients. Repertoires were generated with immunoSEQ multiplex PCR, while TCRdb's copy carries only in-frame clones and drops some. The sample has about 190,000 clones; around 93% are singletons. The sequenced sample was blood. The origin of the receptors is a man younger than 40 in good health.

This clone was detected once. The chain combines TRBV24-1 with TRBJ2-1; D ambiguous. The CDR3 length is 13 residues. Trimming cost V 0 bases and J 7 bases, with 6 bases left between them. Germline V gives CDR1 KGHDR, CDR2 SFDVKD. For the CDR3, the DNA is TGTGCCACCAGTGATTTGATCAGAAATGAGCAGTTCTTC. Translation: CATSDLIRNEQFF.

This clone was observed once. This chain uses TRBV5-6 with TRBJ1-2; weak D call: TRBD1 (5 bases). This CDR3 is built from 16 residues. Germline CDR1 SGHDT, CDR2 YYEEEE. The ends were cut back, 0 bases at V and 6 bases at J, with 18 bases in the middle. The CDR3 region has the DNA TGTGCCAGCAGCTTGGCGGGACGCCATAGGGAAAATGGCTACACCTTC. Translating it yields CASSLAGRHRENGYTF.